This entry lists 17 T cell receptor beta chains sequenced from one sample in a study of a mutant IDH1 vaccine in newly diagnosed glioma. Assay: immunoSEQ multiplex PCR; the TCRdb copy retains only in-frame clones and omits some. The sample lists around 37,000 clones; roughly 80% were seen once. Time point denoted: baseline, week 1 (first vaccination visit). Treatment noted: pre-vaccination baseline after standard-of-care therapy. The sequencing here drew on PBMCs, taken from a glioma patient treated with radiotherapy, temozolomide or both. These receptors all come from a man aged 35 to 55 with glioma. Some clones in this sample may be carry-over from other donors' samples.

The CDR3 DNA follows: TGTGCCAGTAGTATAATACCGGGCGGGCTAAGTACTGAAGCTTTCTTT. Its translation is CASSIIPGGLSTEAFF. The chain recombines TRBV19 with TRBJ1-1, with D uncertain. The ends were cut back, 2 bases at V and 5 bases at J, with 18 bases in the middle. Germline CDR1 reads LNHDA; CDR2 reads SQIVND (reference sequence). The CDR3 runs to 16 residues.

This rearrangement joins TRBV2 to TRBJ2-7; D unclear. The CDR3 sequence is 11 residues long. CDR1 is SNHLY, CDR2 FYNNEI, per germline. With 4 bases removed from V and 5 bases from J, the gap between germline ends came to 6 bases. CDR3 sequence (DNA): TGTGCCAGCAGTGTGTGGGACGAGCAGTACTTC. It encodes CASSVWDEQYF.

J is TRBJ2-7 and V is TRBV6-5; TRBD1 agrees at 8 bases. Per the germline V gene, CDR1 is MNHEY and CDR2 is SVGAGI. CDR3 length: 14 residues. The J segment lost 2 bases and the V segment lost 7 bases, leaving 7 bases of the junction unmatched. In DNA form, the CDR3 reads TGTGCCAGCACCGAAGGACAGGGAGCCTACGAGCAGTACTTC. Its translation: CASTEGQGAYEQYF.

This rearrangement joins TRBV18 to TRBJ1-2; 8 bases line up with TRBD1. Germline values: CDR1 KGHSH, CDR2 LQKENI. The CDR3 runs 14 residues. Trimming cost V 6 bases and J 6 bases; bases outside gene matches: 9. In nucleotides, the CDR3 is TGTGCCAGCTCCCGACCTCAGGGGGCCCATGGCTACACCTTC. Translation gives CASSRPQGAHGYTF.

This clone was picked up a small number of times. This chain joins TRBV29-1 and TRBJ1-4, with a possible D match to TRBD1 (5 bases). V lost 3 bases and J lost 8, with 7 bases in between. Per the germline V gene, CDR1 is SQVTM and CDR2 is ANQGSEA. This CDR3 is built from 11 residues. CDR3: CSVDSGEKLFF. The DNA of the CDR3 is TGCAGCGTTGATTCAGGGGAAAAACTGTTTTTT.

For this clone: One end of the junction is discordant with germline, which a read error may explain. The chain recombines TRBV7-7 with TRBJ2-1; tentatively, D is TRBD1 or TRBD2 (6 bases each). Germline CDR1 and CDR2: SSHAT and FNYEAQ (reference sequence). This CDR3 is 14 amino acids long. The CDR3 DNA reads TGTGCTAGCAGCTTAGGGGGGACTTACAATGAGCAGTTCTTC. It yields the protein CASSLGGTYNEQFF.

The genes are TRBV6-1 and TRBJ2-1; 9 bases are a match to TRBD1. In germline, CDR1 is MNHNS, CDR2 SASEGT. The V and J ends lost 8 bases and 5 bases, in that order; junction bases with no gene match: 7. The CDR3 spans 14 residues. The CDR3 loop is CASLGQGSDNEQFF. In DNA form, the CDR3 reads TGTGCCAGCCTCGGACAGGGGAGCGACAATGAGCAGTTCTTC.

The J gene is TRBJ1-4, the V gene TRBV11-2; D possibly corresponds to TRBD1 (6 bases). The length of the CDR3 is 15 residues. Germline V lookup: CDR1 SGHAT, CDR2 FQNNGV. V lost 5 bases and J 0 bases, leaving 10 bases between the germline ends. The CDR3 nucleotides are TGTGCCAGCAGCCCTGGGACATCAACTAATGAAAAACTGTTTTTT. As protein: CASSPGTSTNEKLFF.

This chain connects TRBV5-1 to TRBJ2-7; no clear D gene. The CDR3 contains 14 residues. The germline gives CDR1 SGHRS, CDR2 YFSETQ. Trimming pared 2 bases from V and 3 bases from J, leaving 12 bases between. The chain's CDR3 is CASSFSRSGYEQYF. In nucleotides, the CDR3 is TGCGCCAGCAGCTTTAGTCGCTCCGGCTACGAGCAGTACTTC.

The CDR3 loop is CASSRGSGGPSYNEQFF. The DNA for the CDR3 is TGTGCCAGCAGCCGGGGTAGCGGGGGCCCTTCCTACAATGAGCAGTTCTTC. The V and J genes are TRBV14 and TRBJ2-1, with 9 nucleotides matching TRBD2. CDR1 and CDR2 from the germline V gene are SGHDN and FVKESK. CDR3 length: 17 residues. J lost 1 base, V lost 4 bases, and 8 bases had no gene match.

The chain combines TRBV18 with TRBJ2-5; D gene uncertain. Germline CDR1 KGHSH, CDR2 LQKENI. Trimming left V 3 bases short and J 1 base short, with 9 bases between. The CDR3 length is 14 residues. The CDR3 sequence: CASSPKTAQETQYF. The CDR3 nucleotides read TGTGCCAGCTCACCGAAGACGGCCCAAGAGACCCAGTACTTC.

The CDR3 sequence: CASSPVDFGEAFF. In DNA form, the CDR3 reads TGCGCCAGCAGCCCGGTGGACTTTGGTGAAGCTTTCTTT. V gene TRBV5-1 combines with J gene TRBJ1-1; D is unclear. CDR1 and CDR2 (germline): SGHRS, YFSETQ. This CDR3 is 13 amino acids long. The V end was cut by 4 bases, the J end by 7 bases, with 14 bases between.

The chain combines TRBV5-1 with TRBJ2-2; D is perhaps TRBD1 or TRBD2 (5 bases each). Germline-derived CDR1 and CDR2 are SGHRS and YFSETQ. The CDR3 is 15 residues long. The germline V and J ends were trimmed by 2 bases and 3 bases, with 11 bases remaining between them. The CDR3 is CASSLHQGDTGELFF. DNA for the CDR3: TGCGCCAGCAGCTTACACCAGGGAGACACCGGGGAGCTGTTTTTT.

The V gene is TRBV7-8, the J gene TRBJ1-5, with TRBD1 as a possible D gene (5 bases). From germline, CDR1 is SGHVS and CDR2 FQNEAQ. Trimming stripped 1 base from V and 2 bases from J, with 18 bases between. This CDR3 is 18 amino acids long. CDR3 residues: CASSLGETDPGGNQPQHF. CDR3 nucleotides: TGTGCCAGCAGCTTAGGGGAAACTGATCCGGGGGGCAATCAGCCCCAGCATTTT. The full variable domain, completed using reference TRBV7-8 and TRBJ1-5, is GAGVSQSPRYKVAKRGQDVALRCDPISGHVSLFWYQQALGQGPEFLTYFQNEAQLDKSGLPSDRFFAERPEGSVSTLKIQRTQQEDSAVYLCASSLGETDPGGNQPQHFGDGTRLSIL.

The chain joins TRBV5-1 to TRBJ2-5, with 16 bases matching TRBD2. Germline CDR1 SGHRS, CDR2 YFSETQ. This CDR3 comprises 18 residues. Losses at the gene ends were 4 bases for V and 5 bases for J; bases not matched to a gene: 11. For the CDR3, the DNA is TGCGCCAGCAGCAAGGCGGGACTAGCGGGGGGGCTGGGGGAGACCCAGTACTTC. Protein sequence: CASSKAGLAGGLGETQYF. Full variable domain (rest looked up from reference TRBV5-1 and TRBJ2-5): KAGVTQTPRYLIKTRGQQVTLSCSPISGHRSVSWYQQTPGQGLQFLFEYFSETQRNKGNFPGRFSGRQFSNSRSEMNVSTLELGDSALYLCASSKAGLAGGLGETQYFGPGTRLLVL.

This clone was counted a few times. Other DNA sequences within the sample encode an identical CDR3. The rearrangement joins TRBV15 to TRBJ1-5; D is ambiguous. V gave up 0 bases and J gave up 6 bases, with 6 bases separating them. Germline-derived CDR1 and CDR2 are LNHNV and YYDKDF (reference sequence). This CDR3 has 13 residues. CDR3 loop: CATSRDPGQPQHF. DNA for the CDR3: TGTGCCACCAGCAGAGACCCGGGTCAGCCCCAGCATTTT.

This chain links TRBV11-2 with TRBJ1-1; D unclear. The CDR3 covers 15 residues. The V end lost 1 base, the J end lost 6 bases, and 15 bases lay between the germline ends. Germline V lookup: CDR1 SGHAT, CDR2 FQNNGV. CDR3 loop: CASSLGSGVLPEAFF. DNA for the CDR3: TGTGCCAGCAGCTTAGGGTCCGGGGTATTACCTGAAGCTTTCTTT.